The source of this TCR beta chain is a study of cytomegalovirus exposure and HLA in healthy donors. Researchers ran the PCR with 60 Vbeta and 13 Jbeta primers. Some clones are missing from TCRdb's copy, which holds only in-frame ones; the method was immunoSEQ multiplex PCR. The sample contains some 150,000 clones, roughly three quarters of which appear only once. CDR3 length: 13 residues. Germline V gene sequence: CDR1 LNHDA, CDR2 SQIVND (reference sequence). Sequenced sample: PBMCs. This TCR was recovered from a woman aged 40 to 50 in good health and CMV-seropositive. V and J are TRBV19 and TRBJ2-5, with TRBD1 matching 8 bases. The end of the DNA fits TRBJ2-7 better, so the J call may be wrong. The CDR3 loop is CASSPTGAYEQYF. The CDR3 nucleotides are TGTGCCAGTAGTCCGACAGGGGCCTACGAGCAGTACTTC.